The 8 T cell receptor beta chains below were found in one sample sequenced in a study of response to subunit inactivated influenza vaccine. One entry per CDR3 protein results from TCRdb running MiXCR on the RT-PCR reads. The table shows hundreds of thousands of distinct CDR3 sequences, with approximately 12% occurring only once. Sample: PBMCs from blood, taken on the day of vaccination. These receptors all come from a man aged 45-65 years who received an inactivated influenza vaccine.

The chain uses TRBV6-6 and TRBJ2-7; 9 bases are a match to TRBD1. This CDR3 is 13 amino acids long. Trimming cost V 7 bases and J 6 bases; bases outside gene matches: 7. Looked up from germline, CDR1 is MNHNY and CDR2 is SVGAGI (reference sequence). The CDR3 reads CASTQNRGREQYF. The CDR3 DNA reads TGTGCCAGCACCCAGAACAGGGGGCGCGAGCAGTACTTC.

The V gene is TRBV10-3, the J gene TRBJ2-2, with TRBD2 matching over 8 bases. Germline CDR1 ENHRY, CDR2 SYGVKD. V gave up 11 bases and J gave up 5 bases; unmatched junction bases: 25. The CDR3 loop spans 19 amino acids. CDR3 region: CARSRTRKSGSSSTGELFF. The DNA of the CDR3 is TGTGCCCGCAGCCGCACCAGGAAGAGCGGGAGTAGCTCAACCGGGGAGCTGTTTTTT.

This clonotype was counted only a few times. The CDR3 bases are TGTGCCAGCAGCTTGGCCCTCACAGGCCGGAAATCGTTTTTT. This translates into CASSLALTGRKSFF. The rearrangement uses TRBV5-6 and TRBJ1-4, with D possibly being TRBD1 (5 bases). The CDR3 is made up of 14 amino acids. Germline V gene lookup returns CDR1 SGHDT and CDR2 YYEEEE. V dropped 0 bases and J dropped 16 bases, with 19 bases sitting between them.

This clonotype was seen a few times. This chain uses TRBV6-2 or TRBV6-3 with TRBJ2-2; 7 positions agree with TRBD1. Looked up from germline, CDR1 is MNHEY and CDR2 is SVGEGT. The CDR3 covers 15 residues. The V gene end was trimmed by 6 bases and the J gene end by 5 bases; junction bases not matched to a gene: 9. CDR3 amino acids: CASRAGTAKTGELFF. The CDR3 DNA follows: TGTGCCAGCAGGGCCGGGACAGCTAAGACCGGGGAGCTGTTTTTT.

This clonotype was counted between two and nine times. The chain is built from TRBV7-6 and TRBJ2-1; D call uncertain. This CDR3 region has 14 residues. The V end was cut by 8 bases, the J end by 0 bases, with 11 bases between. CDR1 and CDR2 from the germline V gene are SGHVS and FNYEAQ. CDR3 nucleotides: TGTGCCAGCGGTCTCGTCCCCTCCTACAATGAGCAGTTCTTC. It specifies CASGLVPSYNEQFF.

This clonotype came up a few times. The chain links TRBV7-2 to TRBJ1-6; D possibly corresponds to TRBD1 (5 bases). Germline V gives CDR1 SGHTA, CDR2 FQGNSA. The CDR3 is 16 residues long. Trimming left V 4 bases short and J 9 bases short, with 19 bases between. The DNA of the CDR3 is TGTGCCAGCAGCTCCCAGAGGCCAGGGAGTGGTTCACCCCTCCACTTT. It encodes CASSSQRPGSGSPLHF.

This chain links TRBV5-1 with TRBJ1-2; TRBD1 is a possible D gene (6 bases). CDR3 length: 14 amino acids. V dropped 2 bases and J dropped 5 bases, with 13 bases sitting between them. Germline values: CDR1 SGHRS, CDR2 YFSETQ. The CDR3, as DNA: TGCGCCAGCAGCTTTATAGGCCAGGGGTATGGCTACACCTTC. Translation: CASSFIGQGYGYTF.

V is TRBV7-9 and J is TRBJ2-5; TRBD2 agrees at 12 bases. The V gene's germline CDR1 is SEHNR and CDR2 FQNEAQ (reference sequence). The junction had 6 bases not matched to a gene; V was cut back by 5 bases and J by 5 bases. The CDR3 is 15 amino acids. CDR3 coding DNA: TGTGCCAGCAGCCCTAGCGGGAGGGCGATTGAGACCCAGTACTTC. This encodes CASSPSGRAIETQYF.